Shown below are 10 T cell receptor beta chains from a single sample sequenced in a study of Graves' ophthalmopathy and Graves' hyperthyroidism. RNA transcripts served as template for amplifying TCR beta CDR3 sequences. In the first round, RT-PCR was carried out with HTBI primers, and a multiplex PCR formed the second round. Using its own MiXCR run on the multiplex PCR reads, TCRdb lists one record per CDR3 protein. The sample records 450,000 to 600,000 distinct CDR3 sequences, approximately 35% being singletons. Material: peripheral blood or thyroid tissue (not recorded which). The receptors stem from an adult man with Graves' hyperthyroidism.

The V call is TRBV5-5, the J call TRBJ2-2; TRBD1 might be the D (5 bases). The CDR3 consists of 15 residues. CDR1 and CDR2 (germline): SGHKS, YYEKEE (reference sequence). Between the trimmed V and J ends, which lost 3 bases and 1 base, there was a span of 10 bases. The CDR3 protein is CASSSVDRNTGELFF. CDR3 nucleotides: TGTGCCAGCAGCTCGGTAGACAGGAACACCGGGGAGCTGTTTTTT.

This clonotype was seen only a few times. The chain employs TRBV27 and TRBJ1-4; D remains ambiguous. Looked up from germline, CDR1 is MNHEY and CDR2 is SMNVEV (reference sequence). V dropped 6 bases and J dropped 8 bases, with 16 bases sitting between them. The CDR3 consists of 14 residues. The CDR3 sequence: CASRPTEADEKLFF. The CDR3 nucleotides are TGTGCCAGCAGACCTACAGAGGCCGACGAAAAACTGTTTTTT.

Concerning this clonotype itself: As the CDR3 is not closed by the conserved phenylalanine or tryptophan, this likely results from a read error. The chain recombines TRBV25-1 with TRBJ1-1, with unresolved D. CDR3 length: 14 residues. Germline CDR1 is MGHDK and CDR2 is SYGVNS. V gave up 6 bases and J gave up 2 bases, with 13 bases separating them. CDR3 sequence: CASSPWELNTEAFP. Here the CDR3 DNA reads TGTGCCAGCAGCCCTTGGGAGCTAAACACTGAAGCTTTCCCT.

The chain has TRBV7-9 and TRBJ2-7; D unclear. Trimming removed 6 bases from V and 5 bases from J, with 11 bases in between. Per germline, CDR1 SEHNR and CDR2 FQNEAQ (reference sequence). The CDR3 is 12 amino acids. For the CDR3, the DNA is TGTGCCAGCAGTAAGCCCCCTCACGAGCAGTACTTC. Protein sequence: CASSKPPHEQYF.

This clonotype has only a few counts. This chain joins TRBV6-5 and TRBJ1-1; 8 bases align to TRBD1. The V gene's germline CDR1 is MNHEY and CDR2 SVGAGI. V was clipped by 7 bases and J by 4 bases; unmatched bases: 11. The CDR3 length is 15 residues. The CDR3 bases are TGTGCCAGCAATATCCAGGGGGCTCCCAGCACTGAAGCTTTCTTT. Translation gives CASNIQGAPSTEAFF.

The V call is TRBV10-3, the J call TRBJ2-1, with TRBD1 matching over 7 bases. Germline CDR1 is ENHRY and CDR2 is SYGVKD. This CDR3 region has 13 residues. V lost 7 bases and J lost 9; bases outside the gene matches: 9. For the CDR3, the DNA is TGTGCCATCAAGGACCAGGGGGTATTTGAGCAGTTCTTC. Its translation is CAIKDQGVFEQFF.

Worth noting for this clonotype: One end of the junction varies from germline; a read error may be responsible. The V call is TRBV9, the J call TRBJ2-2, with TRBD2 matching over 7 bases. Germline CDR1 is SGDLS and CDR2 is YYNGEE. This CDR3 contains 15 residues. This chain's CDR3 is CASSDPRSGVGELSF. CDR3 nucleotide sequence: TGTGCCAGCAGCGACCCTCGGAGCGGGGTCGGGGAGCTGTCTTTT.

This clonotype came up many times. This chain connects TRBV7-2 to TRBJ2-5; tentative D call: TRBD2 (5 bases). The length of the CDR3 is 12 residues. Germline loops: CDR1 SGHTA, CDR2 FQGNSA. V shed 5 bases and J shed 13 bases, with 17 bases lying between them. This CDR3 is CASSTYSGMVYF. The DNA of the CDR3 is TGTGCCAGCAGCACATACTCCGGGATGGTGTACTTC.

Ten or more counts support this clonotype. The rearrangement uses TRBV9 and TRBJ1-6; D is unclear. Germline CDR1 is SGDLS and CDR2 is YYNGEE. This CDR3 is 15 amino acids long. Trimming took off 0 bases at V and 0 bases at J, with 4 bases between the two ends. The chain's CDR3 is CASSVGDSYNSPLHF. CDR3 sequence (DNA): TGTGCCAGCAGCGTAGGGGACTCCTATAATTCACCCCTCCACTTT.

This clonotype has ten or more counts. The CDR3 region is CASSLRTGGYGYTF. The DNA of the CDR3 is TGTGCCAGCAGCTTACGGACAGGAGGCTATGGCTACACCTTC. This chain connects TRBV7-8 to TRBJ1-2, with TRBD1 matching over 7 bases. The CDR3 sequence is 14 residues long. Trimming took 2 bases from V and 4 from J; bases not matched to a gene: 4. Per the germline V gene, CDR1 is SGHVS and CDR2 is FQNEAQ.